This T cell receptor beta chain was recovered during a study of human T cells and chemical hapten exposure (dated by TCRdb to about 2021). Regarding the study in general: For sensitization, 2% DPC in acetone was applied to a 2 cm by 2 cm area of upper inner arm skin. Throughout the roughly 23-week study period, patients were also given weekly therapeutic DPC doses on the scalp. Patch testing was done on the upper back using Finn chambers containing 0.01% DPC, and results were scored after 6 days according to International Contact Dermatitis Research Group standards. Alopecia areata with under or over 50% scalp involvement, alopecia totalis and alopecia universalis were represented in the patient cohort, which was mostly female. Libraries were pooled for sequencing, and per-sample TCR yields varied mainly because of small differences in library volumes within the pool. This study followed changes in the peripheral blood TCR repertoire in vivo during primary and secondary sensitization of alopecia patients to the hapten diphenylcyclopropenone (DPC). Blood samples were taken from patients before sensitization (week 0) and then at 2, 6 and about 24 weeks after DPC sensitization. Nearly 30 alopecia patients gave blood for TCR sequencing at one to four time points (pre-sensitization, 2, 6 and 24 weeks).

The investigation overall reported the following: Patch test score correlated positively with the number of PT1 expanded TCRs, reaching significance at thresholds 8, 16 and 32 but not at 4. Alopecia, a presumed autoimmune disease, was present in all patients, so the immune response of the patients might differ from that of healthy individuals. Compared with pre-sensitization or healthy control sets, expanded TCRs formed significantly more large CDR3 similarity clusters, which is consistent with antigen-driven responses. DPC sensitization did not change the number of TCRs with a frequency above 1 in 1000, and there was no evidence of changes in global repertoire structure. Repeated subsampling changed both the strength of the expansion versus patch-test correlation and the threshold at which the correlation became significant.

The method behind the library was RACE. Sequencing used a NextSeq 500. During library preparation, unique molecular identifiers were attached to individual cDNA molecules so that TCRs could be counted in a quantitative, reproducible way. Both TCR alpha and TCR beta chains were sequenced from each blood RNA sample. The study's processing was this. Samples had a median of approximately 93,000 TCRs, with a range from roughly 23,224 to 700,000. The Decombinator software suite was used to annotate V, J and CDR3 in the TCR reads. To make PS versus PT1 abundance plots, every sample was subsampled to the same number of TCRs (28,000). Expanded TCRs were defined as absent before sensitization and observed at least eight times at the 2-week time point. TCRdb reworked the public reads: Q25 trimming with fastp, MiXCR clone assembly, productive beta chains retained. Every distinct CDR3 protein forms one entry, paired with its most common genes and DNA. The V and J calls shown here were made by TCRdb, not taken from the authors' results. The sample table holds a few hundred thousand distinct CDR3 sequences, of which roughly 7.7% were seen once. 1.2% of the sample is taken by the ten largest.

On this clonotype: The antigen it binds to is not known. Base qualities are not provided; no much larger clone lies one nucleotide away.

The CDR3 starts with the cysteine, ends with the phenylalanine, and has 11 residues. Only the CDR3 portion is preserved as DNA: 33 bases, with reading frame beginning at the first base. Trimming removed 7 bases from V and 10 bases from J, leaving 11 bases between the germline ends. The sample's time point, from its label and the paper: pre-sensitization, week 0. The treatment or condition label for this specimen denotes: therapeutic diphenylcyclopropenone sensitization with weekly scalp DPC. Blood at each patch-test visit was drawn before the patch test was applied. To be eligible, patients had to be aged 18 to 70, diagnosed with alopecia and judged suitable for DPC therapy, while pregnant patients were excluded. Total RNA was isolated from unfractionated whole blood collected in Tempus Blood RNA tubes.

Here the sequenced sample was whole blood, taken in connection with sensitization to the hapten diphenylcyclopropenone (DPC). The chain is assembled from TRBV12-3 or TRBV12-4 and TRBJ2-4; the D gene is unclear. This TCR came from a man aged 18 to 35 with alopecia areata. Some clones in this sample may be carry-over from other donors' samples. The DNA reads as follows: TGTGCCAGCAAAGGGTCGCTGATTCAGTACTTC. Protein translation: CASKGSLIQYF.